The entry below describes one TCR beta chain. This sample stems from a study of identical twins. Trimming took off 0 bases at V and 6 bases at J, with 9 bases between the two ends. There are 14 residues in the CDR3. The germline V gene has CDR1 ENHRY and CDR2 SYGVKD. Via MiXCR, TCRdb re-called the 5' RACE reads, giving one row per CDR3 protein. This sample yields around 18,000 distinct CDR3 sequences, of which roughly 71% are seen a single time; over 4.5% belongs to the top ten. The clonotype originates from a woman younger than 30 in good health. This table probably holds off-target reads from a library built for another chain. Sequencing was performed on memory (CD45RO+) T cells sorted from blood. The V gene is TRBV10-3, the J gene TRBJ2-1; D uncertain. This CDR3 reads CAISESSAVNEQFF. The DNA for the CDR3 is TGTGCCATCAGTGAGTCCTCCGCGGTCAATGAGCAGTTCTTC.